This T cell receptor (beta chain) was documented in a study of human T cells and chemical hapten exposure. Study-level findings and limits: Expanded TCRs created a significantly greater count of big CDR3 similarity clusters than controls did.

Note on this clonotype: Its antigen is currently unknown.

V gave up 4 bases and J gave up 4 bases; unmatched junction bases: 7. The V gene's germline CDR1 is KGHSH and CDR2 LQKENI. The CDR3 is made up of 14 amino acids. Unique molecular identifiers were attached to individual cDNA molecules within the library. One entry per CDR3 protein, called by TCRdb with MiXCR from the reads. The sample lists about 4,000 distinct CDR3 sequences; around 45% were seen once. Treatment given: therapeutic diphenylcyclopropenone sensitization with weekly scalp DPC. Total RNA came from unfractionated whole blood. This material consisted of whole blood, taken before DPC sensitization or 2, 6, or about 24 weeks after (not recorded which). The gene calls are TRBV18 and TRBJ2-7; 7 bases match TRBD1. This TCR was sampled from an adult with alopecia areata. Some clones in this sample may be carry-over from other donors' samples. This table probably holds off-target reads from a library built for another chain. Written as DNA, the CDR3 is TGTGCCAGCTCACTAGACAGGGCCTCGTACGAGCAGTACTTC. Protein sequence: CASSLDRASYEQYF. Looking up the rest from reference TRBV18 and TRBJ2-7 gives the full variable domain: NAGVMQNPRHLVRRRGQEARLRCSPMKGHSHVYWYRQLPEEGLKFMVYLQKENIIDESGMPKERFSAEFPKEGPSILRIQQVVRGDSAAYFCASSLDRASYEQYFGPGTRLTVT.